This T cell receptor beta chain was obtained from a study of blood T cell repertoires in COVID-19 (dated by TCRdb to the early 2020s). General notes on the study: Samples from collaborators originated in the United States, Italy and Spain and spanned both the acute and convalescent phases of COVID-19. The dataset comprised deeply sampled blood TCRbeta repertoires from subjects exposed to, actively infected with, or recovered from COVID-19. The sample metadata nearly always contained a de-identified subject ID, COVID-19 status, age in years and sex. The repertoires were released in a freely available public database meant as a resource for research on the immune response to SARS-CoV-2. The samples were drawn from two sources: the first 160 participants of the ongoing ImmuneRACE study, and about 1,300 subjects contributed by 6 global collaborators. The material from the prospective study consisted of cDNA or gDNA derived from T cells, B-cell-depleted T cells, or PBMCs. Where available, HLA class I and class II types were obtained from metadata supplied by the sample provider rather than from assay-based typing. Findings and caveats that apply to the study as a whole: Clinical and demographic metadata were provided uncurated, with the amount varying by source and participant.

TCRbeta CDR3 regions were amplified from genomic DNA by means of the immunoSEQ Assay, a bias-controlled multiplex PCR. The paper's data handling went like this. Nucleated cell counts per sample were estimated from amplification of reference gene primers within the assay. To quantify the absolute abundance of each unique TCRbeta CDR3 rearrangement, sequence reads were collapsed and filtered. For each sample, productive Simpson clonality was calculated as the square root of Simpson's diversity index over productive rearrangements. TCRdb carries this immuneACCESS record with in-frame sequences only. Its versions omit some clonotypes, under half of them owing to an unresolved V gene in the studies checked, with the rest unexplained. Clonal size and the V and J genes are those of that table, whereas D and trimming came from the DNA. Present in this sample are 90,000 to 120,000 clones, more than 70% of which were seen just once. The ten largest make up about 4% of the sample.

Relative to germline, V is 0 bases shorter and J is 4 bases shorter, with 12 bases between their ends. Based on the germline V gene (reference sequence), the CDR1 and CDR2 sequences are LGHDT and YNNKEL. Inclusive of the bounding cysteine and phenylalanine, the CDR3 is 15 residues long. Here the CDR3 DNA is all that survives: 45 bases in frame from base 1. Notes on this clone: Its antigen specificity is not known. The record has no base qualities; no much larger clone is one base away.

Whole blood was collected in K2EDTA tubes by collaborating institutions according to the institutions' own protocols. Collaborator samples were shipped for TCRbeta analysis as frozen whole blood, isolated PBMCs, or DNA extracted from either sample type. This TCR was recovered from a human donor in a cohort sampled during active COVID-19. The chain uses TRBV3-1 (or the pseudogene TRBV3-2) and TRBJ1-1, with the identity of the D gene unclear. Sequences were obtained from peripheral blood. The bases are TGTGCCAGCAGCCAAGAGTACGGGAGGAGCACTGAAGCTTTCTTT. Translated, it gives CASSQEYGRSTEAFF.